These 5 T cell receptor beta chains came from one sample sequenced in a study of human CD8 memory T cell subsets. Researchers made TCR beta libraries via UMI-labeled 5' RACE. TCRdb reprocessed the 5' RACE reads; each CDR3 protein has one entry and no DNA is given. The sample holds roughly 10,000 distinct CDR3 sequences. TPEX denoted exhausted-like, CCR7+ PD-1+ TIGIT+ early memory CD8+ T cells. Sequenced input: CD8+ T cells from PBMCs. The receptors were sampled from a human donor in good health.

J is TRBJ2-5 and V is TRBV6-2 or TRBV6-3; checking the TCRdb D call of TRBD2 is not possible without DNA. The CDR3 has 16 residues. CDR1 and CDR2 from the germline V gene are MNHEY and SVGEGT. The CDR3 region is CASSYTTGEYQETQYF.

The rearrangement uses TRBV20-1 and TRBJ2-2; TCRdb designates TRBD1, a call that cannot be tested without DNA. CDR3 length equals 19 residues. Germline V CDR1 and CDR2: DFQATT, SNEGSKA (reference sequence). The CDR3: CSANERSGVSGTNTGELFF.

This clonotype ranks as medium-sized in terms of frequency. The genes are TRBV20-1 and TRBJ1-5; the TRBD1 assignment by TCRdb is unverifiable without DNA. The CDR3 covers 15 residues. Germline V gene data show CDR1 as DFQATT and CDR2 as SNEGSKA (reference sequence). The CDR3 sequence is CSAIWGGYGNQPQHF.

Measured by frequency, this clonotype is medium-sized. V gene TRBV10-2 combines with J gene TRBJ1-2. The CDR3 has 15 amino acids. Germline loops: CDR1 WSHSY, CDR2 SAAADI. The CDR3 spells CASSRLAGGDYGYTF.

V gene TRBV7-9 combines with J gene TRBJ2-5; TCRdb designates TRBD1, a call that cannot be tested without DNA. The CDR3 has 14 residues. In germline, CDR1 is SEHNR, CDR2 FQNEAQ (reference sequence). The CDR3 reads CASSLATGQETQYF.